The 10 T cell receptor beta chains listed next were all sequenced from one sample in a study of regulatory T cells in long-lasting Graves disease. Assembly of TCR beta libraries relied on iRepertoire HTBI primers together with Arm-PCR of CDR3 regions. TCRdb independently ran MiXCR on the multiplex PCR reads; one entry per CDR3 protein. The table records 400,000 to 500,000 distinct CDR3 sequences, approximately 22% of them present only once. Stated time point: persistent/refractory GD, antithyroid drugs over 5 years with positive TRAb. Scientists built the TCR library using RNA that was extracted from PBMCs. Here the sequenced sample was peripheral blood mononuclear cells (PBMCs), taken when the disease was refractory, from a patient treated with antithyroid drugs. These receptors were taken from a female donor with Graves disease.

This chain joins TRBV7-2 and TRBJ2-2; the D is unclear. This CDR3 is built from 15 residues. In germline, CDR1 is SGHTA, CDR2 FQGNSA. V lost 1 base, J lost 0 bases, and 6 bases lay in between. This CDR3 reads CASSLVHSNTGELFF. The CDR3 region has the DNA TGTGCCAGCAGCTTAGTACACTCGAACACCGGGGAGCTGTTTTTT.

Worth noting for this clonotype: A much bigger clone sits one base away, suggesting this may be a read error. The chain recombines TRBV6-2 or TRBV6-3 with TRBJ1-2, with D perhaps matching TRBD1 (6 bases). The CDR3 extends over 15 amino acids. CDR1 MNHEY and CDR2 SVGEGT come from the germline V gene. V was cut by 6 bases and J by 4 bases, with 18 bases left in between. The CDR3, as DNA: TGTGCCAGCAGCTTGGAAAGGGGACACTCCTATGGCTACACCTTC. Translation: CASSLERGHSYGYTF.

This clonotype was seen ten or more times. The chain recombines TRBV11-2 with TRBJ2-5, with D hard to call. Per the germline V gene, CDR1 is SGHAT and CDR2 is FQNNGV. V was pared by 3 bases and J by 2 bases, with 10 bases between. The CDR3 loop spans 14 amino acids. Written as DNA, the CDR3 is TGTGCCAGCAGCTTTTCCCGGTATCAAGAGACCCAGTACTTC. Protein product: CASSFSRYQETQYF.

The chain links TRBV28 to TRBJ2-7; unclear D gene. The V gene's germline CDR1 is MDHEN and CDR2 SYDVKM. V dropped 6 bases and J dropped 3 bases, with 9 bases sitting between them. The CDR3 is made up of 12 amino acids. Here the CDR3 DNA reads TGTGCCAGCAGCCACCCTGTCTACGAGCAGTACTTC. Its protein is CASSHPVYEQYF. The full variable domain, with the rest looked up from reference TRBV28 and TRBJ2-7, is DVKVTQSSRYLVKRTGEKVFLECVQDMDHENMFWYRQDPGLGLRLIYFSYDVKMKEKGDIPEGYSVSREKKERFSLILESASTNQTSMYLCASSHPVYEQYFGPGTRLTVT.

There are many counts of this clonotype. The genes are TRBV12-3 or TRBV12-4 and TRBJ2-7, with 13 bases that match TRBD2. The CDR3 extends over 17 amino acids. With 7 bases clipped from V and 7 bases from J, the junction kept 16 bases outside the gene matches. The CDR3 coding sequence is TGTGCCAGCAACACCGTACCGGGACTAGCGGGAAGGAGTGAGCAGTACTTC. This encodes CASNTVPGLAGRSEQYF.

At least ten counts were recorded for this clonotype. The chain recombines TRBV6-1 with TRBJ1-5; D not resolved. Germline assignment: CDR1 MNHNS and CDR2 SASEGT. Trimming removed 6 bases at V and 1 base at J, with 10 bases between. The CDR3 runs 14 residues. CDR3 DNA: TGTGCCAGCAGCAAGGTAGGAAGCAATCAGCCCCAGCATTTT. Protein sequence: CASSKVGSNQPQHF.

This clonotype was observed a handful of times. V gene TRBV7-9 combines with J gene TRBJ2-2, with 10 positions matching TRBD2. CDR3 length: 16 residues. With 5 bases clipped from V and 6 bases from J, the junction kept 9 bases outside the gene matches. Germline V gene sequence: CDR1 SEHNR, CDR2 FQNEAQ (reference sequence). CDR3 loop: CASSPNSGRIAGELFF. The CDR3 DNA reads TGTGCCAGCAGCCCAAATAGCGGGAGGATCGCCGGGGAGCTGTTTTTT. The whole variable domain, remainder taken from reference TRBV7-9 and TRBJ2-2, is DTGVSQNPRHKITKRGQNVTFRCDPISEHNRLYWYRQTLGQGPEFLTYFQNEAQLEKSRLLSDRFSAERPKGSFSTLEIQRTEQGDSAMYLCASSPNSGRIAGELFFGEGSRLTVL.

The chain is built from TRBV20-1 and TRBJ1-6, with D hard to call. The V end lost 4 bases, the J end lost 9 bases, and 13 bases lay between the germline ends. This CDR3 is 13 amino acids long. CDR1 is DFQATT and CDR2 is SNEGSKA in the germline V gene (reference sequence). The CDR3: CSAIGVLGSPLHF. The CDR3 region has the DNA TGCAGTGCTATAGGAGTCTTGGGTTCACCCCTCCACTTT.

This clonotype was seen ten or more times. The CDR3 loop is CASSYSGTGELFF. CDR3 coding DNA: TGTGCCAGCAGTTACTCCGGGACAGGGGAGCTGTTTTTT. The chain has TRBV6-5 and TRBJ2-2; D is possibly TRBD1 (6 bases). V lost 0 bases and J 8 bases, leaving 7 bases between the germline ends. The CDR3 extends over 13 amino acids. The germline V gene has CDR1 MNHEY and CDR2 SVGAGI.

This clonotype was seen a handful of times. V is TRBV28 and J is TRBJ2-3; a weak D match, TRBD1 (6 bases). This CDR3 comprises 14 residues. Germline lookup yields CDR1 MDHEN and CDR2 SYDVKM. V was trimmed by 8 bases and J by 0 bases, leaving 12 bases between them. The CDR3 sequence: CASRRDISTDTQYF. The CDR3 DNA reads TGTGCCAGCCGCCGGGACATTAGCACAGATACGCAGTATTTT.